The rows below give T cell receptor beta chains drawn from one sample of a study of CD8 T cells in ankylosing spondylitis. MiXCR, applied by TCRdb to the 5' RACE reads, yields one record per CDR3 protein. Here the sample spans fewer than 150,000 distinct CDR3 sequences, around 6.6% being singletons. Sequenced sample: blood, either unsorted or a sorted T cell fraction (not recorded which). Source of these receptors: a female donor with ankylosing spondylitis or in good health (not recorded which). Both conserved end residues are part of each CDR3. D genes are given only for firm matches. The size field is filled for only some rows; it gives once, few, many or a size class.

D: .; V: TRBV24-1; length: 14; J: TRBJ1-2; size: many; DNA: TGTGCCACCAGTGTGGGGAGTACAGGGAATGGCTACACCTTC; CDR3: CATSVGSTGNGYTF
D: .; V: TRBV7-2; length: 12; J: TRBJ2-3; size: .; DNA: TGTGCCAGCAACGGGAACACAGATACGCAGTATTTT; CDR3: CASNGNTDTQYF
D: .; V: TRBV29-1; length: 16; J: TRBJ2-1; size: .; DNA: TGCAGCGTTGAAAGGACAGGAGGGAAAAATGTGCATGAGCAGTTCTTC; CDR3: CSVERTGGKNVHEQFF
D: .; V: TRBV5-8; length: 15; J: TRBJ2-7; size: many; DNA: TGTGCCAGCAGCTGGGAGGGGACAAGCTCCTACGAGCAGTACTTC; CDR3: CASSWEGTSSYEQYF
D: TRBD2; V: TRBV7-9; length: 16; J: TRBJ2-2; size: many; DNA: TGTGCCAGCAGCCCGGGACTAACCTTAGCAACCGGGGAGCTGTTTTTT; CDR3: CASSPGLTLATGELFF
D: TRBD1; V: TRBV20-1; length: 13; J: TRBJ1-2; size: many; DNA: TGCAGTGCTAGCCAACAGGGGGCAGGTGGCTACACCTTC; CDR3: CSASQQGAGGYTF
D: .; V: TRBV6-1; length: 13; J: TRBJ2-2; size: many; DNA: TGTGCCAGCAGACATAAGAACACCGGGGAGCTGTTTTTT; CDR3: CASRHKNTGELFF
D: TRBD2; V: TRBV3-1; length: 16; J: TRBJ2-1; size: many; DNA: TGTGCCAGCAGCCTTCTAGCGGGGGGGCCGTTAAATGAGCAGTTCTTC; CDR3: CASSLLAGGPLNEQFF
D: .; V: TRBV7-9; length: 14; J: TRBJ1-1; size: .; DNA: TGTGCCAGCAGCTTAGGGTATAGGAACACTGAAGCTTTCTTT; CDR3: CASSLGYRNTEAFF
D: .; V: TRBV7-9; length: 14; J: TRBJ1-2; size: .; DNA: TGTGCCAGCAGCCTGGCTGGGGGGACCGGGGGCTACACCTTC; CDR3: CASSLAGGTGGYTF
D: .; V: TRBV20-1; length: 14; J: TRBJ1-6; size: many; DNA: TGCAGTGCTAATTCGGGCCCCGAGAATTCACCCCTCCACTTT; CDR3: CSANSGPENSPLHF
D: TRBD1; V: TRBV5-1; length: 17; J: TRBJ1-1; size: many; DNA: TGCGCCAGCAGCCCGGGACAGGGGACTTACGGGGGGACTGAAGCTTTCTTT; CDR3: CASSPGQGTYGGTEAFF
D: .; V: TRBV5-1; length: 13; J: TRBJ1-1; size: many; DNA: TGCGCCAGCAGCTTGGTTCCGGGACCGTCGGCTTTCTTT; CDR3: CASSLVPGPSAFF
D: .; V: TRBV6-5; length: 13; J: TRBJ2-7; size: many; DNA: TGTGCCAGCAGTTCAGGGGTTACCTACGAGCAGTACTTC; CDR3: CASSSGVTYEQYF
D: TRBD1; V: TRBV20-1; length: 12; J: TRBJ2-5; size: many; DNA: TGCAGTGCTAGTGACAGGGGAGAGACCCAGTACTTC; CDR3: CSASDRGETQYF
D: .; V: TRBV20-1; length: 15; J: TRBJ2-7; size: .; DNA: TGCAGTGCCTATACTAGTACGCTATCCGTCCACGAGCAGTACTTC; CDR3: CSAYTSTLSVHEQYF
D: TRBD1; V: TRBV4-1; length: 20; J: TRBJ1-3; size: many; DNA: TGCGCCAGCAGCCAAGATTGGCGATCACGGGGCAGGGGGGAAGGAAACACCATATATTTT; CDR3: CASSQDWRSRGRGEGNTIYF
D: .; V: TRBV6-1; length: 12; J: TRBJ1-4; size: many; DNA: TGTGCCAGCAGTGAAGCGCGTGAAAAACTGTTTTTT; CDR3: CASSEAREKLFF
D: .; V: TRBV5-1; length: 15; J: TRBJ2-1; size: many; DNA: TGCGCCAGCAGCTCTTACAGGAGCTCCTACAATGAGCAGTTCTTC; CDR3: CASSSYRSSYNEQFF
D: TRBD1; V: TRBV7-2; length: 15; J: TRBJ2-5; size: .; DNA: TGTGCCAGCAGCCCACAGACAGGGAACCAAGAGACCCAGTACTTC; CDR3: CASSPQTGNQETQYF
D: TRBD1; V: TRBV20-1; length: 14; J: TRBJ2-1; size: many; DNA: TGCAGTGCTCCATCCTTACAGGGGTACAATGAGCAGTTCTTC; CDR3: CSAPSLQGYNEQFF
D: .; V: TRBV4-2; length: 15; J: TRBJ1-1; size: many; DNA: TGTGCCAGCAGCCAAGCTACAGGGACCAACACTGAAGCTTTCTTT; CDR3: CASSQATGTNTEAFF
D: TRBD1; V: TRBV20-1; length: 14; J: TRBJ2-1; size: many; DNA: TGCAGTGCTAGCGTTGGGACAGCCTACAATGAGCAGTTCTTC; CDR3: CSASVGTAYNEQFF
D: .; V: TRBV5-1; length: 14; J: TRBJ1-4; size: many; DNA: TGCGCCAGCAGGGAAGGACAGACGATGGAAAAACTGTTTTTT; CDR3: CASREGQTMEKLFF